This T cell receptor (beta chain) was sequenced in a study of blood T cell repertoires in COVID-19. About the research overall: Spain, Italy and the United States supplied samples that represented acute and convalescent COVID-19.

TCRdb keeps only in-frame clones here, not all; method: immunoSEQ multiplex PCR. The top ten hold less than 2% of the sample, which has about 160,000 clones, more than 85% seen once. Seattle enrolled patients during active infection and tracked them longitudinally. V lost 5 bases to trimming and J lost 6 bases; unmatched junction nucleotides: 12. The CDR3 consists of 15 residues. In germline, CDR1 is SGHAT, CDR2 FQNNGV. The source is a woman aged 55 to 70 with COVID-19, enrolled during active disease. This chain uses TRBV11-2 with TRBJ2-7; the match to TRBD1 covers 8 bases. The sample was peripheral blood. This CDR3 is CASSPLFQGAGEQYF. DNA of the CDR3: TGTGCCAGCAGCCCCCTTTTCCAGGGGGCAGGCGAGCAGTACTTC.